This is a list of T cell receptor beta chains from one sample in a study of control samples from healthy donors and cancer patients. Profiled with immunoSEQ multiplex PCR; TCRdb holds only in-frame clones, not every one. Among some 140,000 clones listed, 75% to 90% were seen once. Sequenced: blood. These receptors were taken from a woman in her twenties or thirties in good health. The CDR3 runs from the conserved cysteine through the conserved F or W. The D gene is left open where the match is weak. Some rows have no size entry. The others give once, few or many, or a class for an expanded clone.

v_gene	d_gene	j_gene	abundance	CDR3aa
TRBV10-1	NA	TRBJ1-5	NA	CASFPGVNNQPQHF
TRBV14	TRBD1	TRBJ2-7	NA	CASSDRVNYEQYF
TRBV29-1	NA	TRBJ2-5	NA	CSAGQETQYF
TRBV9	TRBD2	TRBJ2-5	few	CASNSGSVEETQYF
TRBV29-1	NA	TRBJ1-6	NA	CSVGWDQNSPLHF
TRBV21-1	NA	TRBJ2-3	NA	CASSNYPEPGLAGSGGTDTQYF
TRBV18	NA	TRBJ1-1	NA	CASSPPTGLYTEAFF
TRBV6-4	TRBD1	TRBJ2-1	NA	CASSDSGGAYNEQFF
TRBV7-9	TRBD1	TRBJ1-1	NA	CASSLTGDTEAFF
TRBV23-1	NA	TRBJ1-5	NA	CASSESMGQPQHF
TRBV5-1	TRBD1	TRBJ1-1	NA	CASYEPRGDTEAFF
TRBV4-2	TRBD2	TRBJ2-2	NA	CASSQRVAGEGTGELFF